This section outlines one T cell receptor (beta chain) sequence together with its context. This sample was included in a study of cytomegalovirus exposure and HLA in healthy donors. The primer mix had 60 Vbeta and 13 Jbeta primers. The protocol was immunoSEQ multiplex PCR, while the TCRdb copy is restricted to in-frame clones and leaves out a portion. This table holds about 180,000 clones, approximately 72% found once. The V and J ends lost 7 bases and 7 bases, in that order; junction bases with no gene match: 6. This CDR3 contains 13 residues. Germline lookup yields CDR1 SNHLY and CDR2 FYNNEI. The receptor's source is a human donor in good health. Sequenced input: PBMCs. V gene TRBV2 combines with J gene TRBJ1-5, with 8 bases fitting TRBD1. This CDR3 reads CASTTTGAQPQHF. DNA for the CDR3: TGTGCCAGCACCACGACAGGGGCACAGCCCCAGCATTTT. The entire variable domain, with the rest obtained from reference TRBV2 and TRBJ1-5, is as follows: EPEVTQTPSHQVTQMGQEVILRCVPISNHLYFYWYRQILGQKVEFLVSFYNNEISEKSEIFDDQFSVERPDGSNFTLKIRSTKLEDSAMYFCASTTTGAQPQHFGDGTRLSIL.